This is a list of T cell receptor beta chains from one sample in a study of cytomegalovirus exposure and HLA in healthy donors. TCRdb's table, derived via immunoSEQ multiplex PCR, lists solely in-frame clones and lacks some. The repertoire consists of 150,000 or so clones, with about 86% occurring once and the leading ten covering more than 20%. The material sequenced was PBMCs. Source of these receptors: a man between 18 and 35 years old in good health and CMV-seropositive. Each CDR3 is given with its conserved first and last residue. The order of the fields is J gene, D gene, clone size, V gene, CDR3 DNA, CDR3 protein. A D gene is named only where the DNA matches it firmly. Some rows have no size entry. The others give once, few or many, or a class for an expanded clone.

>TRBJ1-2|NA|few|TRBV7-3
TGTGCCAGCAGCGCCGACAGGAGATGGGGCTACACCTTC
CASSADRRWGYTF
>TRBJ1-1|NA|few|TRBV6-5
TGTGCCAGCAGTTACGTAGCAGGGGTCACTGAAGCTTTCTTT
CASSYVAGVTEAFF
>TRBJ1-6|NA|NA|TRBV5-1
TGCGCCAGCAGCTTGAGAGACGGCCGGGGGCCCCTCCACTTT
CASSLRDGRGPLHF
>TRBJ2-2|TRBD2|NA|TRBV7-3
TGTGCCAGCAGCTTAATCCGCGGGAGGGCTGGAGGGGAGCTGTTTTTT
CASSLIRGRAGGELFF
>TRBJ1-4|NA|NA|TRBV18
TGTGCCAGCTCACCTCCCAGGGTGCGATATGAAAAACTGTTTTTT
CASSPPRVRYEKLFF
>TRBJ1-2|NA|NA|TRBV7-9
TGTGCCAGCAGCTTGGACAGCTATGGCTACACCTTC
CASSLDSYGYTF
>TRBJ1-2|NA|NA|TRBV25-1
TGTGCCAGCAGTGAATTTAATGGCTACACCTTC
CASSEFNGYTF
>TRBJ2-5|TRBD2|NA|TRBV11-2
TGTGCCAGCAGCTTAGATAGCGGGGGGCGAGGGACCCAGTACTTC
CASSLDSGGRGTQYF
>TRBJ2-1|NA|NA|TRBV12-5
TGTGCTAGTGCCCCAACGGGGACCTACAATGAGCAGTTCTTC
CASAPTGTYNEQFF
>TRBJ2-1|TRBD2|once|TRBV5-1
TGCGCCAGCAGCTCGGGGGGCTACAATGAGCAGTTCTTC
CASSSGGYNEQFF
>TRBJ1-3|NA|medium-sized|TRBV19
TGTGCCAGTAGTATATTCGGACAGAACCTTGCTCGAGGAAACACCATATATTTT
CASSIFGQNLARGNTIYF
>TRBJ2-5|TRBD2|NA|TRBV7-2
TGTGCCAGCAGCTTAGGCGGGGGTGTGTCGGAGACCCAGTACTTC
CASSLGGGVSETQYF
>TRBJ1-2|NA|NA|TRBV13
TGTGCCAGCAGCAAGAGGACTCTTAACTATGGCTACACCTTC
CASSKRTLNYGYTF
>TRBJ2-2|NA|NA|TRBV30
TGTGCCTGCAGCCTACAGGGTTCGAACACCGGGGAGCTGTTTTTT
CACSLQGSNTGELFF
>TRBJ1-2|NA|few|TRBV5-6
TGTGCCAGCAGCTTGCTGGAGGAATATGGCTACACCTTC
CASSLLEEYGYTF
>TRBJ2-7|TRBD2|NA|TRBV9
TGTGCCAGCAGCGCGGAGGAGCGGGGGGAGTCGTACGAGCAGTACTTC
CASSAEERGESYEQYF
>TRBJ1-5|NA|NA|TRBV29-1
TGCAGCGTTGAAGAGGGGAGTGGCAATCAGCCCCAGCATTTT
CSVEEGSGNQPQHF
>TRBJ2-7|NA|NA|TRBV5-1
TGCGCCAGCAGCTCCGGAGGGGCCTACGAGCAGTACTTC
CASSSGGAYEQYF
>TRBJ1-2|NA|NA|TRBV10-3
TGTGCCATCAGCGCCCACGGGGGGCGCGACTATGGCTACACCTTC
CAISAHGGRDYGYTF
>TRBJ2-2|TRBD2|NA|TRBV4-3
TGCGCCAGCAGCCAAGTGGGAGGGCTAACCGGGGAGCTGTTTTTT
CASSQVGGLTGELFF
>TRBJ1-5|NA|NA|TRBV4-1
TGCGCCAGCAGCCAAGTTGCCGGGGAGCGGGATCAGCCCCAGCATTTT
CASSQVAGERDQPQHF
>TRBJ2-1|TRBD1|NA|TRBV5-1
TGCGCCAGCAGCCCGGGACAGGGCGTCTACAATGAGCAGTTCTTC
CASSPGQGVYNEQFF
>TRBJ2-7|TRBD2|NA|TRBV5-1
TGCGCCAGCAGCCAAGCGGGGGGATACGAGCAGTACTTC
CASSQAGGYEQYF
>TRBJ1-2|NA|NA|TRBV7-2
TGTGCCAGCAGCTTAGGGACACCAGGGGGCTACACCTTC
CASSLGTPGGYTF
>TRBJ2-7|TRBD1|NA|TRBV5-1
TGCGCCAGCAGCTTACGACAGGGAGTAGGTGAGCAGTACTTC
CASSLRQGVGEQYF
>TRBJ2-7|TRBD1|NA|TRBV9
TGTGCCAGCAGCTCCAGAGGGGGACAGGGTGGCGAGCAGTACTTC
CASSSRGGQGGEQYF
>TRBJ2-1|TRBD1|NA|TRBV25-1
TGTGCCAGCTCTACAGGGGGCTCCTACAATGAGCAGTTCTTC
CASSTGGSYNEQFF
>TRBJ1-1|NA|NA|TRBV6-5
TGTGCCAGCAGTGTCAGGGAGAACACTGAAGCTTTCTTT
CASSVRENTEAFF
>TRBJ1-1|NA|few|TRBV30
TGTGCCTTGGTTGGGGCGACCGAAGCTTTCTTT
CALVGATEAFF
>TRBJ2-2|NA|NA|TRBV11-3
TGTGCCAGCAGCTTAGATCGGGGCGGGGAGCTGTTTTTT
CASSLDRGGELFF
>TRBJ1-1|NA|few|TRBV7-3
TGTGCCAGCAGCCGAAGGGAGGGCACTGAAGCTTTCTTT
CASSRREGTEAFF
>TRBJ2-5|TRBD1|NA|TRBV10-3
TGTGCCATCAGTGACGCGACAGGGTGGGAGACCCAGTACTTC
CAISDATGWETQYF
>TRBJ2-7|NA|few|TRBV29-1
TGCAGCGTAACTGCGGGGGAGCAGTACTTC
CSVTAGEQYF
>TRBJ2-6|TRBD1|NA|TRBV5-1
TGCGCCAGCAGATGGGACAGGGAACGCTCTGGGGCCAACGTCCTGACTTTC
CASRWDRERSGANVLTF
>TRBJ2-5|TRBD2|NA|TRBV7-7
TGTGCCAGCAGCCCAGGACTAGCGGGGGGGCGTGAGACCCAGTACTTC
CASSPGLAGGRETQYF
>TRBJ1-1|TRBD1|NA|TRBV18
TGTGCCAGCTCACCATCCGGGACAGGCCGGAACACTGAAGCTTTCTTT
CASSPSGTGRNTEAFF
>TRBJ2-7|NA|NA|TRBV19
TGTGCCAGTAGTATGAACCTCCCGGGAGAGCAGTACTTC
CASSMNLPGEQYF
>TRBJ1-4|NA|NA|TRBV19
TGTGCCAGTAGTACCAACAGGGCAGGGGAAAAACTGTTTTTT
CASSTNRAGEKLFF
>TRBJ2-7|TRBD1|NA|TRBV4-1
TGCGCCAGCAGCCAAGGACAGGGGCCCCGCTACGAGCAGTACTTC
CASSQGQGPRYEQYF
>TRBJ2-6|NA|NA|TRBV4-2
TGTGCCAGCAGCCAGGTGGGTGAGGGAATCTCTGGGGCCAACGTCCTGACTTTC
CASSQVGEGISGANVLTF
>TRBJ1-1|TRBD1|NA|TRBV6-6
TGTGCCAGCAGTTACCCGACAGGGGCCACTGAAGCTTTCTTT
CASSYPTGATEAFF
>TRBJ2-5|NA|NA|TRBV5-1
TGCGCCAGCAGCTTGGGGGGGGACCAAGAGACCCAGTACTTC
CASSLGGDQETQYF
>TRBJ2-2|NA|NA|TRBV18
TGTGCCAGCTCATCCGGGTTTGGCACCGGGGAGCTGTTTTTT
CASSSGFGTGELFF
>TRBJ2-6|TRBD2|few|TRBV19
TGTGCCAGTAGTACAGGGAGGGGATCTGGGGCCAACGTCCTGACTTTC
CASSTGRGSGANVLTF
>TRBJ1-1|NA|NA|TRBV15
TGTGCCACCAGGGAGGGGCTTAGCACTGAAGCTTTCTTT
CATREGLSTEAFF
>TRBJ2-1|NA|NA|TRBV18
TGTGCCAGCTCACCACTAAAAACCCCTGAGAATGAGCAGTTCTTC
CASSPLKTPENEQFF